This entry lists 3 T cell receptor beta chains sequenced from one sample in a study of blood T cell repertoires in COVID-19. The data were produced by immunoSEQ multiplex PCR, yet TCRdb's version contains in-frame clones alone and is incomplete. The repertoire consists of some 14,000 clones, with around nine tenths occurring once and the leading ten covering 17%. The sample taken for sequencing was peripheral blood. The receptors stem from a human donor with active COVID-19. The donor label of this sample is uncertain.

This clone was observed a few times. The conserved closing phenylalanine or tryptophan is absent in this CDR3, likely reflecting a read error. No DNA is shown, since the ends of the CDR3 on it are uncertain; the CDR3 is the one TCRdb lists. The rearrangement joins TRBV27 to TRBJ2-7; the DNA was not compared with TRBD1, the D call given in the table. The CDR3 is 15 residues long, ends included. The germline gives CDR1 MNHEY, CDR2 SMNVEV (reference sequence). The chain's CDR3 is CASTPEETGNPPWEL.

The chain couples TRBV5-1 to TRBJ2-7; a weak D match, TRBD1 (6 bases). The CDR3 is made up of 13 amino acids. CDR1 is SGHRS, CDR2 YFSETQ, per germline. V was clipped by 3 bases and J by 5 bases, with 12 bases between them. In nucleotides, the CDR3 is TGCGCCAGCAGCTCTTCAGGGGTCCACGAGCAGTACTTC. Protein: CASSSSGVHEQYF.

This chain links TRBV5-1 with TRBJ1-6; D gene unclear. CDR1 SGHRS and CDR2 YFSETQ come from the germline V gene. The CDR3 has 16 residues. Trimming pared 0 bases from V and 7 bases from J, leaving 14 bases between. The CDR3 reads CASSLETLLGNSPLHF. The CDR3 DNA reads as TGCGCCAGCAGCTTGGAAACTTTGCTAGGAAATTCACCCCTCCACTTT. Filled out from reference TRBV5-1 and TRBJ1-6, the complete variable domain reads KAGVTQTPRYLIKTRGQQVTLSCSPISGHRSVSWYQQTPGQGLQFLFEYFSETQRNKGNFPGRFSGRQFSNSRSEMNVSTLELGDSALYLCASSLETLLGNSPLHFGNGTRLTVT.